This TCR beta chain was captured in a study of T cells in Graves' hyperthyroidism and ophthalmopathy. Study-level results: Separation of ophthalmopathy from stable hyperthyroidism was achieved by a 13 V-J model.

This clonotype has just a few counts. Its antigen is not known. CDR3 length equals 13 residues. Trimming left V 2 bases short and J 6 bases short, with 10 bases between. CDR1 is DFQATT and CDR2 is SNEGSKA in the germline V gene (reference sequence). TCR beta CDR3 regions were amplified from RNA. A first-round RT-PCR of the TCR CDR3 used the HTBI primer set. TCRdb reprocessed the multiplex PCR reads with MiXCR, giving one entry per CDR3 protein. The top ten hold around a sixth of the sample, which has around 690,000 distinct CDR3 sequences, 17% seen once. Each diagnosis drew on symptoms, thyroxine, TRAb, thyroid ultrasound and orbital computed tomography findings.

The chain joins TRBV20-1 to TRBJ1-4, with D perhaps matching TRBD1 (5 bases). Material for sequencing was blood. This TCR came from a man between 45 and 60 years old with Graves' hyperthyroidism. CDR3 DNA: TGCAGTGCTAGACGGGGGGAGGATGAAAAACTGTTTTTT. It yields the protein CSARRGEDEKLFF.